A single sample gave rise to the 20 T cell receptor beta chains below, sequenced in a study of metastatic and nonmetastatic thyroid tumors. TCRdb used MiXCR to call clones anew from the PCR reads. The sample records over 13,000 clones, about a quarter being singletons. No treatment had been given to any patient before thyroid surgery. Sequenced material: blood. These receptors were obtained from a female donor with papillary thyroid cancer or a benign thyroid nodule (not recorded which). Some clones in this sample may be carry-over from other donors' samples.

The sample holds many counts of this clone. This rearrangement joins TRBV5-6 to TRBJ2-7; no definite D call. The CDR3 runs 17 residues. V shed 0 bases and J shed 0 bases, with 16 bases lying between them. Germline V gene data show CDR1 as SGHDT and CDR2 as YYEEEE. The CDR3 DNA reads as TGTGCCAGCAGCTTGGGCCTCGGACGCCCGAGCTCCTACGAGCAGTACTTC. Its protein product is CASSLGLGRPSSYEQYF.

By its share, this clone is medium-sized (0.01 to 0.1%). CDR3 sequence: CAWSTDLGGYTF. The CDR3 coding sequence is TGTGCCTGGTCGACAGACCTAGGGGGCTACACCTTC. The gene calls are TRBV30 and TRBJ1-2; TRBD1 is a possible D gene (5 bases). Between the trimmed V and J ends, which lost 5 bases and 8 bases, there was a span of 15 bases. CDR1 is GTSNPN and CDR2 is SVGIG in the germline V gene (reference sequence). The CDR3 loop spans 12 amino acids.

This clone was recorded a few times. The CDR3 nucleotides read TGTGCCAGCAGTTTAGGAAGGGTCGAGACCCAGTACTTC. Its translation: CASSLGRVETQYF. The V gene is TRBV12-3 or TRBV12-4, the J gene TRBJ2-5, with D unclear. The CDR3 contains 13 residues. Trimming pared 1 base from V and 5 bases from J, leaving 8 bases between.

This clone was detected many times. The CDR3 nucleotides read TGCAGTGCTAGAGCAGCGGGACCGGTGCAAAATGAGCAGTTCTTC. This translates into CSARAAGPVQNEQFF. The rearrangement links TRBV20-1 to TRBJ2-1, with 7 bases matching TRBD2. The germline CDR1 and CDR2 sequences are DFQATT and SNEGSKA (reference sequence). The CDR3 covers 15 residues. Trimming at V came to 1 base and at J to 7 bases, leaving 10 bases not matched to a gene.

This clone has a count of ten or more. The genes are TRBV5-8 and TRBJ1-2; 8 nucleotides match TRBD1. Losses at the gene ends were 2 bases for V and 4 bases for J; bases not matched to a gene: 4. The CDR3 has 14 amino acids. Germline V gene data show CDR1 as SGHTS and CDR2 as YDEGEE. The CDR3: CASSFQGAFYGYTF. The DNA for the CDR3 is TGTGCCAGCAGCTTCCAGGGGGCTTTCTATGGCTACACCTTC.

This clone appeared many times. The CDR3 here is CASSFNGILTATNEKLFF. The CDR3 DNA follows: TGTGCCAGCAGCTTCAACGGAATTTTAACTGCAACTAATGAAAAACTGTTTTTT. The genes are TRBV7-9 and TRBJ1-4; D gene unclear. This CDR3 comprises 18 residues. Germline CDR1 SEHNR, CDR2 FQNEAQ (reference sequence). V dropped 3 bases and J dropped 0 bases, with 17 bases sitting between them.

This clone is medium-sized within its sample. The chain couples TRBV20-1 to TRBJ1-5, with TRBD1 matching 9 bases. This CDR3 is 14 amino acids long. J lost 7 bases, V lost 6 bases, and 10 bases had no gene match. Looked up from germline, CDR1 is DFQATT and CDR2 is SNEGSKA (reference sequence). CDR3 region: CSAANGQGIQPQHF. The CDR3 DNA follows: TGCAGTGCAGCCAATGGACAGGGGATACAGCCCCAGCATTTT.

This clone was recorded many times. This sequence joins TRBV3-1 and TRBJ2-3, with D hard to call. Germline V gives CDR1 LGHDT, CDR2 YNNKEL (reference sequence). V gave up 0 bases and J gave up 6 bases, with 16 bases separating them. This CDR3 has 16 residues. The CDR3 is CASSQDVGPPLDTQYF. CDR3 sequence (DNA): TGTGCCAGCAGCCAAGATGTCGGACCACCCCTTGATACGCAGTATTTT.

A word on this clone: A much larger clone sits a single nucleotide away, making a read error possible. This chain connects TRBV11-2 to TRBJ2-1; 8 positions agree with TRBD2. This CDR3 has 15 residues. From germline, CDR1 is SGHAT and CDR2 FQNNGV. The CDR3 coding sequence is TGTGCCAGCATCTTACCTGCGGGAGGTTACAATGAGCAGTTCTTC. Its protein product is CASILPAGGYNEQFF.

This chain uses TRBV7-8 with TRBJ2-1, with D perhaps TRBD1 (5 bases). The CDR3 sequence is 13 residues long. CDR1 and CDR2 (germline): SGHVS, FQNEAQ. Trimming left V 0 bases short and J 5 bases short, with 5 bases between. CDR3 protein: CASSLAGDNEQFF. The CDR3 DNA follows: TGTGCCAGCAGCTTAGCAGGGGACAATGAGCAGTTCTTC.

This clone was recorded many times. The CDR3: CASSQPGLTSREQFF. In DNA, the CDR3 is TGCGCCAGCAGCCAGCCGGGACTAACTTCTAGGGAGCAGTTCTTC. The V and J genes are TRBV4-3 and TRBJ2-1, with TRBD2 matching 7 bases. The CDR3 totals 15 residues. Trimming removed 3 bases from V and 10 bases from J; junction bases left unmatched: 12. Germline CDR1 and CDR2: LGHNA and YSLEER.

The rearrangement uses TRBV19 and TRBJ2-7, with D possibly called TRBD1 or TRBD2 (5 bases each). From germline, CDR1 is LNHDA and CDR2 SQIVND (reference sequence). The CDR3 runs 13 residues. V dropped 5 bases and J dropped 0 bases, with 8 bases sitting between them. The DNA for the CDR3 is TGTGCCAGTAGTCGAGGGGACTCCTACGAGCAGTACTTC. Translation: CASSRGDSYEQYF.

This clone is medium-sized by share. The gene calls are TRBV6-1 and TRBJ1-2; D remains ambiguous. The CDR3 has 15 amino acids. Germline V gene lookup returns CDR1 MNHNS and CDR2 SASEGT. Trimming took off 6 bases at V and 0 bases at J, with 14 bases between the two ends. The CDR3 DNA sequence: TGTGCCAGCAGGAGGAGCCTGGCACCTAACTATGGCTACACCTTC. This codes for CASRRSLAPNYGYTF.

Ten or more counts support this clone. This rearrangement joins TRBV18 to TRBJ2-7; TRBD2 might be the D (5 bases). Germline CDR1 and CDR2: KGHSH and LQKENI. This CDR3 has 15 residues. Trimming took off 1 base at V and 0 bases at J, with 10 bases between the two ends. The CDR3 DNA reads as TGTGCCAGCTCACCACAGGACGGGAACTCCTACGAGCAGTACTTC. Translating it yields CASSPQDGNSYEQYF.

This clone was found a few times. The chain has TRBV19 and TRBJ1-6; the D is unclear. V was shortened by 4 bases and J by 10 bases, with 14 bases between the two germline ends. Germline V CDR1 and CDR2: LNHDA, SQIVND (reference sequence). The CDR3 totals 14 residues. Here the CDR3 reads CASSTTPADSPLHF. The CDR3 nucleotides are TGTGCCAGTAGTACGACACCCGCCGACTCACCCCTCCACTTT. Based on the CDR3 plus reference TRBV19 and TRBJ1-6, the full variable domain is DGGITQSPKYLFRKEGQNVTLSCEQNLNHDAMYWYRQDPGQGLRLIYYSQIVNDFQKGDIAEGYSVSREKKESFPLTVTSAQKNPTAFYLCASSTTPADSPLHFGNGTRLTVT.

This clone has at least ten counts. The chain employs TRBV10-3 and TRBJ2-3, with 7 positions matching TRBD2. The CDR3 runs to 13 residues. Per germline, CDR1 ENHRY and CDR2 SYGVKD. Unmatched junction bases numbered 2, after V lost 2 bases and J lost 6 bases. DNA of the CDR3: TGTGCCATCAGTGAGGGGGGGGTCGATACGCAGTATTTT. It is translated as CAISEGGVDTQYF.

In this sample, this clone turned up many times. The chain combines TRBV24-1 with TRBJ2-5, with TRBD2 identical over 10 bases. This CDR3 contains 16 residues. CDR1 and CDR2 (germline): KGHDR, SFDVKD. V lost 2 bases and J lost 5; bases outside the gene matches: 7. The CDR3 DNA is TGTGCCACCAGTGATTCCCCACCGGGACTAGCGGAGACCCAGTACTTC. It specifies CATSDSPPGLAETQYF.

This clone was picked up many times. The CDR3 region has the DNA TGTGCCAGCAGTTTAAGCGGAACCCTATACAATGAGCAGTTCTTC. Its protein is CASSLSGTLYNEQFF. This chain joins TRBV7-6 and TRBJ2-1; D perhaps matches TRBD2 (5 bases). Looked up from germline, CDR1 is SGHVS and CDR2 is FNYEAQ. The V end lost 6 bases, the J end lost 4 bases, and 16 bases lay between the germline ends. This CDR3 is 15 amino acids long.

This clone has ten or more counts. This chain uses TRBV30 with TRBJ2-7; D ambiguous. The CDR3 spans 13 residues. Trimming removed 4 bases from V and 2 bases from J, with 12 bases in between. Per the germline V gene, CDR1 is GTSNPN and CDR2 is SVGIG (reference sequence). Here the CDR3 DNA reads TGTGCCTGGAATCCCGAAAGTACCTACGAGCAGTACTTC. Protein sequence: CAWNPESTYEQYF.

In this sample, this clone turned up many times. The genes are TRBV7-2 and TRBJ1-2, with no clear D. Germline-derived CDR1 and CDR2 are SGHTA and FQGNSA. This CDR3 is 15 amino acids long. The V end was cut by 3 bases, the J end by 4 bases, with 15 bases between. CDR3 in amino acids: CASSFGSEVPYGYTF. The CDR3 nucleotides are TGTGCCAGCAGCTTCGGGTCCGAGGTCCCCTATGGCTACACCTTC.